This T cell receptor (beta chain) was sequenced during a study of early T cells in non-severe SARS-CoV-2 infection. As for the study in general: Unsorted whole-blood RNA was sequenced in bulk, leaving chains unpaired. Study-level points and caveats: VDJdb matching, biased toward anti-spike CD8 responses, missed private and CD4 specificities.

This clonotype was seen many times. The antigen is unknown. Attachment of unique molecular identifiers to individual cDNA molecules was performed. MiXCR was run by TCRdb on the 5' RACE reads, yielding one entry per CDR3 protein. This sample has around 60,000 distinct CDR3 sequences, with around 13% found just once. This TCR derives from an adult who was a healthcare worker with PCR-confirmed SARS-CoV-2 infection or an uninfected control (not recorded which). Sequencing used whole blood.

The CDR3 is CASSPIRGSYTF. For the CDR3, the DNA is TGTGCCAGTAGTCCAATCAGAGGGAGCTACACCTTC. The V and J genes are TRBV19 and TRBJ1-2; unclear D gene. The CDR3 covers 12 residues. The V gene lost 5 bases and the J gene lost 9 bases, with 13 bases spanning the gap. Per germline, CDR1 LNHDA and CDR2 SQIVND (reference sequence).